This TCR beta chain was retrieved from a study of a mutant IDH1 vaccine in newly diagnosed glioma. Study-level results: Evidence of vaccine-induced immune responses was documented in about 93% of patients. Alterations occurring in top peripheral T cell clonotypes seemed unrelated to pseudoprogression.

This clone was recorded once. Its antigen is unidentified. The CDR3 has 15 residues. Germline V lookup: CDR1 SGHRS, CDR2 YFSETQ. Trimming took 4 bases from V and 2 from J, leaving 15 bases between them. Time point meaning: baseline, week 1 (first vaccination visit). As for treatment: pre-vaccination baseline after standard-of-care therapy. The donor cohort comprised cases of new WHO grade 3 or 4 IDH1-mutant, ATRX-lost astrocytoma. The assay was immunoSEQ multiplex PCR, and TCRdb's table has in-frame clones only and misses some. Of roughly 25,000 clones listed, approximately 89% are singletons. The source material was PBMCs, sampled from a glioma patient treated with radiotherapy, temozolomide or both. V is TRBV5-1 and J is TRBJ2-5, with D possibly TRBD2 on 5 matching bases. This receptor was identified in a man aged 25 to 40 with glioma. CDR3 loop: CASSPGLMGQETQYF. As DNA, the CDR3 is TGCGCCAGCAGCCCCGGACTCATGGGTCAAGAGACCCAGTACTTC. Full variable domain (missing parts from reference TRBV5-1 and TRBJ2-5): KAGVTQTPRYLIKTRGQQVTLSCSPISGHRSVSWYQQTPGQGLQFLFEYFSETQRNKGNFPGRFSGRQFSNSRSEMNVSTLELGDSALYLCASSPGLMGQETQYFGPGTRLLVL.